The T cell receptor (beta chain) described here comes from a study of response to subunit inactivated influenza vaccine. Study findings and constraints: Researchers suggested that each seasonal influenza vaccination recruits few new T cells.

TCRdb passed the RT-PCR reads through MiXCR, listing each CDR3 protein once. The profile covers 800,000 or so distinct CDR3 sequences, with around 21% appearing a single time and 9.5% to 13% taken by the ten largest. With 1 base clipped from V and 10 bases from J, the junction kept 10 bases outside the gene matches. Looked up from germline, CDR1 is LGHNA and CDR2 is YSLEER. The CDR3 covers 15 residues. This clonotype has only a few counts. Its antigen is unknown. The chain is built from TRBV4-3 and TRBJ1-1, with TRBD1 matching over 9 bases. This TCR was sampled from a man in his forties or fifties who received an inactivated influenza vaccine. The sequencing here drew on PBMCs from blood, taken 4 to 6 days after vaccination. This CDR3 is CASSQGTGAPGGAFF. The CDR3 region has the DNA TGCGCCAGCAGCCAAGGGACAGGGGCACCCGGGGGAGCTTTCTTT.